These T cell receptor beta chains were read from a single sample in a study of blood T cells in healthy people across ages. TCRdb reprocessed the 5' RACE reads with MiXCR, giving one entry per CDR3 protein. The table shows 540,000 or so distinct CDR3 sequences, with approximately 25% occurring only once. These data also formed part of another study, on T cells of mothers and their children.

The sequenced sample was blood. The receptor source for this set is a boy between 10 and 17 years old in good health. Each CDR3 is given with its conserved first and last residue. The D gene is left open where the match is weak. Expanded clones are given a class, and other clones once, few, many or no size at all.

cdr3_aa: CSVEYGSGDEQFF
cdr3_nt: TGCAGCGTTGAATACGGTAGCGGGGATGAGCAGTTCTTC
j_call: TRBJ2-1
v_call: TRBV29-1
clone_size: few
d_call: TRBD2

cdr3_aa: CASRTGGTNEKLFF
cdr3_nt: TGTGCCAGCAGAACGGGAGGAACTAATGAAAAACTGTTTTTT
j_call: TRBJ1-4
v_call: TRBV12-3/TRBV12-4
clone_size: few
d_call: .

cdr3_aa: CASSLGLADHSEQFF
cdr3_nt: TGTGCCAGCAGTTTGGGACTAGCGGACCACAGTGAGCAGTTCTTC
j_call: TRBJ2-1
v_call: TRBV28
clone_size: few
d_call: TRBD2

cdr3_aa: CASSPGSGTNEKLFF
cdr3_nt: TGTGCCAGCAGTCCAGGCTCCGGAACTAATGAAAAACTGTTTTTT
j_call: TRBJ1-4
v_call: TRBV12-3/TRBV12-4
clone_size: .
d_call: .

cdr3_aa: CASSQEGVTNEKLFF
cdr3_nt: TGCGCCAGCAGCCAAGAGGGGGTAACTAATGAAAAACTGTTTTTT
j_call: TRBJ1-4
v_call: TRBV4-3
clone_size: few
d_call: .

cdr3_aa: CASRLAGGYNEQFF
cdr3_nt: TGTGCCAGCAGGCTAGCGGGGGGGTACAATGAGCAGTTCTTC
j_call: TRBJ2-1
v_call: TRBV27
clone_size: few
d_call: TRBD2

cdr3_aa: CASSLVGESETQYF
cdr3_nt: TGTGCCAGCAGCTTGGTGGGGGAATCAGAGACCCAGTACTTC
j_call: TRBJ2-5
v_call: TRBV5-6
clone_size: .
d_call: .

cdr3_aa: CASSFRGTNEKLFF
cdr3_nt: TGCGCCAGCAGCTTCAGGGGGACTAATGAAAAACTGTTTTTT
j_call: TRBJ1-4
v_call: TRBV5-1
clone_size: .
d_call: TRBD1

cdr3_aa: CASSFPRQVNQPQHF
cdr3_nt: TGTGCCAGCAGCTTCCCGAGACAGGTTAATCAGCCCCAGCATTTT
j_call: TRBJ1-5
v_call: TRBV7-9
clone_size: .
d_call: .

cdr3_aa: CASSPDVSSYNEQFF
cdr3_nt: TGTGCCAGCAGCCCGGACGTTAGCTCCTACAATGAGCAGTTCTTC
j_call: TRBJ2-1
v_call: TRBV3-1
clone_size: few
d_call: .

cdr3_aa: CASSPLDGTDTQYF
cdr3_nt: TGTGCCAGCTCACCACTCGATGGCACAGATACGCAGTATTTT
j_call: TRBJ2-3
v_call: TRBV18
clone_size: few
d_call: .

cdr3_aa: CASSLAEAGGRWEQFF
cdr3_nt: TGTGCCAGCAGCTTAGCTGAAGCGGGGGGGCGGTGGGAGCAGTTCTTC
j_call: TRBJ2-1
v_call: TRBV7-2
clone_size: .
d_call: TRBD2

cdr3_aa: CASSLIRQGRINQPQHF
cdr3_nt: TGTGCCAGCAGTTTAATCCGACAGGGTAGAATCAATCAGCCCCAGCATTTT
j_call: TRBJ1-5
v_call: TRBV28
clone_size: few
d_call: TRBD1

cdr3_aa: CASSVSAGVYQETQYF
cdr3_nt: TGTGCCAGCAGTGTGTCCGCGGGGGTGTACCAAGAGACCCAGTACTTC
j_call: TRBJ2-5
v_call: TRBV2
clone_size: few
d_call: TRBD2

cdr3_aa: CASSFGVDTEAFF
cdr3_nt: TGTGCCAGCAGTTTCGGGGTTGACACTGAAGCTTTCTTT
j_call: TRBJ1-1
v_call: TRBV27
clone_size: .
d_call: .

cdr3_aa: CATSRAPRQTRNQETQYF
cdr3_nt: TGTGCCACCAGCAGGGCGCCAAGACAGACACGAAACCAAGAGACCCAGTACTTC
j_call: TRBJ2-5
v_call: TRBV15
clone_size: many
d_call: .

cdr3_aa: CSADREGLSEAFF
cdr3_nt: TGCAGTGCGGACAGGGAGGGCCTATCTGAAGCTTTCTTT
j_call: TRBJ1-1
v_call: TRBV20-1
clone_size: few
d_call: TRBD1

cdr3_aa: CSARAPGGPYEQYF
cdr3_nt: TGCAGTGCTAGAGCGCCGGGGGGGCCCTACGAGCAGTACTTC
j_call: TRBJ2-7
v_call: TRBV20-1
clone_size: few
d_call: TRBD2